This T cell receptor beta chain came from a study of vaccination and CD4 T cells after COVID-19. Turning to the study itself: Overlapping spike peptides of SARS-CoV-2, HCoV-NL63, HCoV-OC43 and HCoV-229E were used, and cells were stimulated with them.

Study findings and constraints: The median count of SARS-CoV-2-reactive clonotypes rose from about 20 to 38, not significantly.

Described treatment: roughly 10-day PBMC culture with coronavirus spike peptide pools or control peptides (ViraFEST assay). The Oncomine TCR Beta short-read assay sequenced DNA from cultured CD4+ T cells. TCRdb itself ran the PCR reads through MiXCR, one entry per CDR3 protein. The profile covers about 19,000 distinct CDR3 sequences, with roughly 29% appearing a single time and under 15% taken by the ten largest. Points on this clonotype: Its antigen remains unidentified.

This CDR3 region has 17 residues. Germline values: CDR1 MNHEY, CDR2 SVGEGT. Trimming removed 3 bases from V and 6 bases from J, with 22 bases in between. The receptor's source is a human donor with COVID-19. The chain couples TRBV6-2 or TRBV6-3 to TRBJ2-3, with D possibly matching TRBD1 (5 bases). The material sequenced was cultured CD4+ T cells from blood. The CDR3 DNA sequence: TGTGCCAGCAGTTATATTCCAGGTTCAGGGCCTGGGGATACGCAGTATTTT. It translates to CASSYIPGSGPGDTQYF.